The sequence of this T cell receptor (beta chain) was determined in a study of cytomegalovirus exposure and HLA in healthy donors. The study's findings and limits: Highly shared variants forming one cluster were likely a sequencing artifact. About 87% or about 30% of the time was how often most TCR beta V segments were productive, according to an earlier analysis. DRB1 had the most TCR associations and HLA-C the fewest, a later analysis found, with rates varying by HLA locus.

About this clone itself: Its antigen is unidentified.

Both 60 Vbeta primers and 13 Jbeta primers went into the PCR. Some clones are missing from TCRdb's copy, which holds only in-frame ones; the method was immunoSEQ multiplex PCR. The top ten clones hold 9.5% to 13% of a sample with approximately 110,000 clones, less than 75% of them seen once. Germline values: CDR1 GTSNPN, CDR2 SVGIG (reference sequence). The V end was cut by 2 bases, the J end by 6 bases, with 7 bases between. The length of the CDR3 is 12 residues. The chain is built from TRBV30 and TRBJ2-2, with D possibly TRBD1 on 5 matching bases. This TCR came from a man aged 40-50 years in good health and CMV-seropositive. Sequencing was done on a sample of PBMCs. The CDR3 coding sequence is TGTGCCTGGAGTCTAGGGGCCGGGGAGCTGTTTTTT. As protein: CAWSLGAGELFF.